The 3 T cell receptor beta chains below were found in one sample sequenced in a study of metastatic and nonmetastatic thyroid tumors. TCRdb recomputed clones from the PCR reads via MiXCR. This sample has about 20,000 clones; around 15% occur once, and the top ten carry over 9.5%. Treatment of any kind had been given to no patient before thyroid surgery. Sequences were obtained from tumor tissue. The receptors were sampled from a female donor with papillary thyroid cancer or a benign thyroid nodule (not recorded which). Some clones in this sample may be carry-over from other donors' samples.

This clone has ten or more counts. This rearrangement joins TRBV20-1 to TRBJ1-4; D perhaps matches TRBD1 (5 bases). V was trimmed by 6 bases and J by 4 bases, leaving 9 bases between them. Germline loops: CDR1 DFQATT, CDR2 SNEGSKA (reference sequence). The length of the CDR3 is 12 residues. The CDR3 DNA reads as TGCAGTGCCCGGGACCTTAATGAAAAACTGTTTTTT. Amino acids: CSARDLNEKLFF.

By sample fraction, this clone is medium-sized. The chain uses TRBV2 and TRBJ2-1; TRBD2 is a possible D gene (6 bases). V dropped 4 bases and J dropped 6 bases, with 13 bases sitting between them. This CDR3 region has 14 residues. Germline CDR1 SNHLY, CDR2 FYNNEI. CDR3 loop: CASSVAGTFNEQFF. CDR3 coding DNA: TGTGCCAGCAGTGTTGCCGGGACTTTCAATGAGCAGTTCTTC.

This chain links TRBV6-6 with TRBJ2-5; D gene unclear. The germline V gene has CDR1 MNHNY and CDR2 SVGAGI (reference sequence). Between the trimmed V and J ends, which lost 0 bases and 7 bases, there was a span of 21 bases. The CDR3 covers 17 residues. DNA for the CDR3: TGTGCCAGCAGTTACTCTGGTGACCTCACCAAGATTTGGACCCAGTACTTC. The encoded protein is CASSYSGDLTKIWTQYF.